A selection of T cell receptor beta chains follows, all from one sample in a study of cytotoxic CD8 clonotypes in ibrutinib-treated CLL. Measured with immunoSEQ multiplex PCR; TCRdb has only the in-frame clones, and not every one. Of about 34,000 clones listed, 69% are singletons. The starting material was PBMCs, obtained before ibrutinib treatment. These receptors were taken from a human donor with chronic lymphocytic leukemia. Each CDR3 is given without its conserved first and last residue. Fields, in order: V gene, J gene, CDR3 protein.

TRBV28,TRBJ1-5,ASSFWSSHWSQH
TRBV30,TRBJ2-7,AWSVHSRGTYEQY
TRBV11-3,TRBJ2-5,ASSRGTGERETQY
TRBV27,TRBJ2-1,ASSLLVAYNEQF
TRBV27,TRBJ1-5,ASRAWAGNQPQH
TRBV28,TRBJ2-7,ASREDRGNHEQY
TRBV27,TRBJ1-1,ASSSSGGTEAF
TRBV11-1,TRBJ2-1,ASSPREVKRSYNEQF
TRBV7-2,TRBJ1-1,ASSYFDVNTEAF
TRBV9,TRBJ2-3,ASSLTGQGTDTQY
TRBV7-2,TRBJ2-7,ASTRQYSSYEQY
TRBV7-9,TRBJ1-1,ASSSIRTNTEAF
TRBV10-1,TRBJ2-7,ASRPGTVVYEQY
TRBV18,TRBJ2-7,ASSPPGLYEQY
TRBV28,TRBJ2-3,ATNRGHRSTDTQY
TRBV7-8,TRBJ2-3,ASSLSWASGITDTQY
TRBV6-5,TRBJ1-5,ASSWLNRGPQH
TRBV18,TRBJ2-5,ASSPAILGQETQY
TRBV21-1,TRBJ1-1,ASSKVVGLTEAF
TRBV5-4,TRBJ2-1,ASSYLAGGSYNEQF
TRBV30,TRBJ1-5,AWTAGAGSSQPQH
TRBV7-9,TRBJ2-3,ASSPRLAEGQY
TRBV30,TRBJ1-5,AWSVPGVGNQPQH
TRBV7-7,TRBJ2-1,ASSLSSGVSNEQF
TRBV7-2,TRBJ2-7,ASSISRGPYEQY
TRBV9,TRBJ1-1,ASSPGQKNTEAF
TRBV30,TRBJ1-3,ALQQILGNTIY
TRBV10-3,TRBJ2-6,AISDVVSGANVLT
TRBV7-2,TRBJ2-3,ASSFGTVDTQY
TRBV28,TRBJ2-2,ASSTPEGGKLGSDTGELF
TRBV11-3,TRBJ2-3,ASSLAVTDTQY
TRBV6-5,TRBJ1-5,ASRETGWSNQPQH
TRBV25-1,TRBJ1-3,ASSEYSGTANIY
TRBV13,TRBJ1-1,ASSSFGAGNTEAF
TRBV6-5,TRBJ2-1,ASSYFGRQF
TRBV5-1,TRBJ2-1,ASSDTGGTYNEQF
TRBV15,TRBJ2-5,ATSSRGNQETQY
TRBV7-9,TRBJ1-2,ASSLTGQGNYGYT
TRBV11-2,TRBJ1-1,ASSRLRELPEAF
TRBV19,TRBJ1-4,ASKGGPVREKLF
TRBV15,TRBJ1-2,ATSRDQEHLYGYT
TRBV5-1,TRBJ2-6,ASSSEGTGTGGAGANVLT
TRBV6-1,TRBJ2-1,ASSTGLSSYNEQF
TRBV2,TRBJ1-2,ASSLGAGLGGYT
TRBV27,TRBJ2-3,ASRSSGVSTDTQY
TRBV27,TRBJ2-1,ASSQIPISGYNEQF
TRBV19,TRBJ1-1,ASSIARVNTEAF
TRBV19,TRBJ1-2,ASSLRVGGYT
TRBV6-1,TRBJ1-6,ASDRDLGNSPLH
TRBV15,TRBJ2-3,ATSRDRGLQGSDTQY
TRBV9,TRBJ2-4,ASSVAGGGSAKNIQY
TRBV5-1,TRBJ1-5,ASSLGGANQPQH